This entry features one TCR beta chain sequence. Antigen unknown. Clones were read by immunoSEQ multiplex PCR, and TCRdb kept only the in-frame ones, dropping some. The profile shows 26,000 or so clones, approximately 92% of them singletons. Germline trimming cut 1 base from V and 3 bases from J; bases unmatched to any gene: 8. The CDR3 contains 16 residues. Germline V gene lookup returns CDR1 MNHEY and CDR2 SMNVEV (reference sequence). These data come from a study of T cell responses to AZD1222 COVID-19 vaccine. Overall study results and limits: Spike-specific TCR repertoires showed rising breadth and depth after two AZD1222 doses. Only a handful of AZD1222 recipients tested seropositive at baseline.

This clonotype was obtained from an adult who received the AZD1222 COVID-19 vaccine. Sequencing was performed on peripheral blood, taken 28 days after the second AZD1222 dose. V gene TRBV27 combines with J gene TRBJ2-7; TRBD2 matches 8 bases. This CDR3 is CASSLWSTSGNYEQYF. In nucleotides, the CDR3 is TGTGCCAGCAGTTTATGGAGTACTAGCGGAAACTACGAGCAGTACTTC.